These 23 T cell receptor beta chains were all obtained from the same sample, sequenced in a study of blood T cell repertoires in COVID-19. Sequencing was performed with immunoSEQ multiplex PCR; in TCRdb, only in-frame clones are kept and a portion is missing. This sample has approximately 300,000 clones, with 85% to 90% found just once. Source material: peripheral blood. These receptors all come from a woman between 50 and 59 years old with COVID-19, enrolled during active disease.

This chain joins TRBV7-2 and TRBJ2-3; 7 bases line up with TRBD2. CDR1 is SGHTA, CDR2 FQGNSA, per germline. The CDR3 totals 15 residues. Trimming removed 5 bases from V and 2 bases from J; junction bases left unmatched: 7. The CDR3 coding sequence is TGTGCCAGCAGCCGTACTAGCGCGATCACAGATACGCAGTATTTT. The encoded protein is CASSRTSAITDTQYF.

The V call is TRBV24-1, the J call TRBJ2-5; 12 nucleotides match TRBD2. Per germline, CDR1 KGHDR and CDR2 SFDVKD. CDR3 size: 18 residues. With 3 bases clipped from V and 1 base from J, the junction kept 8 bases outside the gene matches. DNA for the CDR3: TGTGCCACCAGTGATCCTGGACTAGCGGGGAAGGGCCAAGAGACCCAGTACTTC. Amino acid sequence: CATSDPGLAGKGQETQYF.

The gene calls are TRBV19 and TRBJ2-2; a possible D gene is TRBD1 (5 bases). Trimming pared 3 bases from V and 4 bases from J, leaving 9 bases between. The CDR3 runs 14 residues. Germline V gene data show CDR1 as LNHDA and CDR2 as SQIVND (reference sequence). The CDR3 sequence is CASSIDSPTGELFF. In DNA form, the CDR3 reads TGTGCCAGTAGTATCGACAGTCCCACCGGGGAGCTGTTTTTT. Full variable domain (remainder filled in from reference TRBV19 and TRBJ2-2): DGGITQSPKYLFRKEGQNVTLSCEQNLNHDAMYWYRQDPGQGLRLIYYSQIVNDFQKGDIAEGYSVSREKKESFPLTVTSAQKNPTAFYLCASSIDSPTGELFFGEGSRLTVL.

This chain uses TRBV6-5 with TRBJ1-2, with D maybe TRBD1 (5 bases). Trimming cost V 6 bases and J 4 bases, with 12 bases left between them. This CDR3 spans 13 amino acids. Germline CDR1 and CDR2: MNHEY and SVGAGI. The chain's CDR3 is CASSSGISYGYTF. CDR3 bases: TGTGCCAGCAGCTCAGGGATATCCTATGGCTACACCTTC.

This clone was seen repeatedly, ten times or more. Written as DNA, the CDR3 is TGTGCCAGCAGCTTAAAAGTACCTGTATCGAGGGAAAAACTGTTTTTT. This codes for CASSLKVPVSREKLFF. The V call is TRBV7-2, the J call TRBJ1-4; D is ambiguous. The germline V gene has CDR1 SGHTA and CDR2 FQGNSA. This CDR3 is built from 16 residues. V was cut by 2 bases and J by 8 bases, with 18 bases left in between.

CDR3 bases: TGTGCCAGCAGGGGGGGGCAGACTAATGAAAAACTGTTTTTT. It yields the protein CASRGGQTNEKLFF. V and J are TRBV6-4 and TRBJ1-4, with D perhaps matching TRBD1 (6 bases). The CDR3 covers 14 residues. The V and J ends lost 6 bases and 2 bases respectively, with 10 bases between them. CDR1 and CDR2 from the germline V gene are MRHNA and SNTAGT.

The chain is built from TRBV6-6 and TRBJ1-1; D remains unclear. This CDR3 is built from 15 residues. Germline CDR1 MNHNY, CDR2 SVGAGI (reference sequence). V dropped 6 bases and J dropped 3 bases, with 17 bases sitting between them. CDR3: CASSTRWGGDTEAFF. The CDR3 nucleotides are TGTGCCAGCAGCACCCGATGGGGAGGAGACACTGAAGCTTTCTTT.

The gene calls are TRBV10-3 and TRBJ2-7; D is unclear. In germline, CDR1 is ENHRY, CDR2 SYGVKD. V was trimmed by 4 bases and J by 3 bases, leaving 4 bases between them. This CDR3 is 11 amino acids long. CDR3: CAISGNYEQYF. DNA of the CDR3: TGTGCCATCAGTGGTAACTACGAGCAGTACTTC.

The gene calls are TRBV29-1 and TRBJ2-3, with 8 bases that match TRBD1. CDR1 SQVTM and CDR2 ANQGSEA come from the germline V gene. J was trimmed by 6 bases and V by 1 base; bases with no gene match: 18. The CDR3 length is 18 residues. The CDR3 sequence is CSVEASYDAETGVDTQYF. The CDR3, as DNA: TGCAGCGTTGAAGCGTCTTATGATGCCGAGACAGGGGTTGATACGCAGTATTTT.

V is TRBV10-2 and J is TRBJ2-1; TRBD1 matches at 11 bases. This CDR3 spans 15 amino acids. CDR1 is WSHSY and CDR2 is SAAADI in the germline V gene. Germline trimming cut 4 bases from V and 2 bases from J; bases unmatched to any gene: 1. The CDR3: CASSGTGGAYNEQFF. For the CDR3, the DNA is TGCGCCAGCAGTGGGACAGGGGGCGCCTACAATGAGCAGTTCTTC.

V is TRBV30 and J is TRBJ2-7; 9 bases are a match to TRBD2. Germline-derived CDR1 and CDR2 are GTSNPN and SVGIG (reference sequence). Germline trimming cut 6 bases from V and 2 bases from J; bases unmatched to any gene: 5. This CDR3 spans 13 amino acids. The DNA of the CDR3 is TGTGCCTGTCCCCTAGCGGGGACCTACGAGCAGTACTTC. It specifies CACPLAGTYEQYF. The variable domain in full, with the rest retrieved from reference TRBV30 and TRBJ2-7, is SQTIHQWPATLVQPVGSPLSLECTVEGTSNPNLYWYRQAAGRGLQLLFYSVGIGQISSEVPQNLSASRPQDRQFILSSKKLLLSDSGFYLCACPLAGTYEQYFGPGTRLTVT.

The chain has TRBV9 and TRBJ1-6; the match to TRBD1 covers 8 bases. Germline assignment: CDR1 SGDLS and CDR2 YYNGEE. This CDR3 contains 17 residues. V shed 3 bases, J shed 4 bases, and the junction held 9 bases outside the gene matches. CDR3 nucleotide sequence: TGTGCCAGCAGCGAAAGACAGGGGCCTTCGTATAATTCACCCCTCCACTTT. Its protein is CASSERQGPSYNSPLHF.

The chain links TRBV19 to TRBJ2-7; 9 bases line up with TRBD2. The CDR3 length is 16 residues. Per the germline V gene, CDR1 is LNHDA and CDR2 is SQIVND (reference sequence). The V segment lost 3 bases and the J segment 3 bases; nucleotides outside the gene matches: 9. CDR3 sequence (DNA): TGTGCCAGTAGTATGAATAGCGGGAGTTATTTCTACGAGCAGTACTTC. The encoded protein is CASSMNSGSYFYEQYF. Full variable domain (missing parts from reference TRBV19 and TRBJ2-7): DGGITQSPKYLFRKEGQNVTLSCEQNLNHDAMYWYRQDPGQGLRLIYYSQIVNDFQKGDIAEGYSVSREKKESFPLTVTSAQKNPTAFYLCASSMNSGSYFYEQYFGPGTRLTVT.

The chain carries TRBV18 and TRBJ1-5; no clear D gene. The germline CDR1 and CDR2 sequences are KGHSH and LQKENI. The V gene lost 6 bases and the J gene lost 4 bases, with 10 bases spanning the gap. CDR3 size: 13 residues. As DNA, the CDR3 is TGTGCCAGCTCGCCGGGTCTTAATCAGCCCCAGCATTTT. Its translation is CASSPGLNQPQHF.

V gene TRBV6-5 combines with J gene TRBJ1-1; TRBD1 agrees at 9 bases. This CDR3 region has 14 residues. From germline, CDR1 is MNHEY and CDR2 SVGAGI. Trimming at V came to 6 bases and at J to 3 bases, leaving 5 bases not matched to a gene. The CDR3 region is CASSRQGGDTEAFF. Written as DNA, the CDR3 is TGTGCCAGCAGCAGACAGGGGGGGGACACTGAAGCTTTCTTT.

This rearrangement joins TRBV2 to TRBJ2-7, with D perhaps TRBD1 (5 bases). This CDR3 is built from 12 residues. Trimming left V 4 bases short and J 7 bases short, with 11 bases between. CDR1 SNHLY and CDR2 FYNNEI come from the germline V gene. This chain's CDR3 is CASSAGRQEQYF. The DNA of the CDR3 is TGTGCCAGCAGTGCAGGACGACAGGAGCAGTACTTC. Drawing the rest from reference TRBV2 and TRBJ2-7, the complete variable domain is EPEVTQTPSHQVTQMGQEVILRCVPISNHLYFYWYRQILGQKVEFLVSFYNNEISEKSEIFDDQFSVERPDGSNFTLKIRSTKLEDSAMYFCASSAGRQEQYFGPGTRLTVT.

The rearrangement joins TRBV30 to TRBJ1-5; 10 bases match TRBD1. Germline CDR1 and CDR2: GTSNPN and SVGIG (reference sequence). V lost 5 bases to trimming and J lost 2 bases; unmatched junction nucleotides: 3. This CDR3 is 14 amino acids long. The DNA of the CDR3 is TGTGCCTGGGGGGGGACAGGGGGCAATCAGCCCCAGCATTTT. Amino acids: CAWGGTGGNQPQHF.

This chain links TRBV7-9 with TRBJ1-1, with D tentatively TRBD1 (5 bases). Germline CDR1 and CDR2: SEHNR and FQNEAQ (reference sequence). This CDR3 region has 15 residues. The V end lost 7 bases, the J end lost 0 bases, and 15 bases lay between the germline ends. The CDR3 bases are TGTGCCAGCACCCAAGGGCAGGGTATGAACACTGAAGCTTTCTTT. As protein: CASTQGQGMNTEAFF. Using reference TRBV7-9 and TRBJ1-1 for the parts outside the CDR3, the full variable domain is DTGVSQNPRHKITKRGQNVTFRCDPISEHNRLYWYRQTLGQGPEFLTYFQNEAQLEKSRLLSDRFSAERPKGSFSTLEIQRTEQGDSAMYLCASTQGQGMNTEAFFGQGTRLTVV.

The rearrangement joins TRBV27 to TRBJ1-1; TRBD1 is a possible D gene (5 bases). Germline CDR1 and CDR2: MNHEY and SMNVEV (reference sequence). Between the trimmed V and J ends, which lost 1 base and 0 bases, there was a span of 12 bases. The CDR3 runs 16 residues. The CDR3 protein is CASSLWGNSLNTEAFF. The CDR3 DNA reads as TGTGCCAGCAGTTTATGGGGCAACAGCTTGAACACTGAAGCTTTCTTT.

The V call is TRBV29-1, the J call TRBJ2-3, with 11 bases lining up with TRBD2. V was pared by 6 bases and J by 4 bases, with 9 bases of the junction left unmatched. The germline V gene encodes CDR1 SQVTM and CDR2 ANQGSEA. CDR3 size: 15 residues. CDR3 loop: CSVAGTSGSADTQYF. The CDR3 coding sequence is TGCAGCGTAGCCGGGACTAGCGGCAGTGCAGATACGCAGTATTTT.

In regard to this clone: Within the sample, other DNA sequences also encode this same CDR3. The chain combines TRBV24-1 with TRBJ2-7; tentatively, D is TRBD1 (5 bases). Between the trimmed V and J ends, which lost 7 bases and 1 base, there was a span of 7 bases. The CDR3 runs to 12 residues. From germline, CDR1 is KGHDR and CDR2 SFDVKD. CDR3 in amino acids: CATSDSSYEQYF. CDR3 nucleotides: TGTGCCACCAGCGACAGTTCCTACGAGCAGTACTTC.

Note on this clone: The sample contains more than one DNA sequence encoding this CDR3. The V gene is TRBV19, the J gene TRBJ1-1; maybe TRBD1 (6 bases). CDR3 length equals 13 residues. Trimming shortened V by 7 bases and J by 5 bases, and 14 bases separated the two germline ends. The germline CDR1 and CDR2 sequences are LNHDA and SQIVND (reference sequence). The CDR3 sequence: CASTRKGGTEAFF. DNA for the CDR3: TGTGCCAGTACTCGAAAGGGGGGGACTGAAGCTTTCTTT. Drawing the rest from reference TRBV19 and TRBJ1-1, the complete variable domain is DGGITQSPKYLFRKEGQNVTLSCEQNLNHDAMYWYRQDPGQGLRLIYYSQIVNDFQKGDIAEGYSVSREKKESFPLTVTSAQKNPTAFYLCASTRKGGTEAFFGQGTRLTVV.

This clone was seen once. The V gene is TRBV19, the J gene TRBJ2-7; 7 positions agree with TRBD2. The CDR3 contains 14 residues. CDR1 and CDR2 (germline): LNHDA, SQIVND (reference sequence). Trimming cost V 4 bases and J 3 bases; bases outside gene matches: 6. The CDR3 nucleotides are TGTGCCAGTAGTAACTACCAGCGGGGCTACGAGCAGTACTTC. This codes for CASSNYQRGYEQYF.